These 18 T cell receptor beta chains were sequenced from one sample in a study of blood T cell repertoires in COVID-19. TCRdb's copy holds only in-frame clones and misses some; the assay was immunoSEQ multiplex PCR. The repertoire holds 150,000 to 200,000 clones, approximately 80% seen once, with over 13% in the top ten. The sample comprised PBMCs or T cells enriched from blood (not recorded which). These receptors were obtained from a man aged 55 to 70 who had been exposed to COVID-19.

The chain uses TRBV21-1 and TRBJ2-7; the table's D call of TRBD2 was not tested on the DNA. TRBV21-1 is shown as a pseudogene. The CDR3 is made up of 17 amino acids. CDR3 region: CASSTGTSGRKWDEQYF. The CDR3 bases are TGTGCCAGCAGCACAGGGACTAGCGGGAGAAAATGGGACGAGCAGTACTTC.

CDR3 loop: CASSSRTSGGKETQYF. DNA for the CDR3: TGTGCCAGTAGTTCCAGGACTAGCGGGGGAAAAGAGACCCAGTACTTC. The chain uses TRBV19 and TRBJ2-5; 13 nucleotides align to TRBD2. V was pared by 5 bases and J by 3 bases, with 6 bases of the junction left unmatched. The germline gives CDR1 LNHDA, CDR2 SQIVND (reference sequence). The CDR3 consists of 16 residues.

The chain links TRBV9 to TRBJ2-1, with 10 bases aligning to TRBD2. CDR3 length: 13 residues. The V gene's germline CDR1 is SGDLS and CDR2 YYNGEE. The J segment lost 9 bases and the V segment lost 8 bases, leaving 8 bases of the junction unmatched. CDR3 sequence: CASSTSGLLEQFF. The CDR3 DNA reads TGTGCCAGTTCGACTAGCGGGTTACTTGAGCAGTTCTTC.

The rearrangement joins TRBV25-1 to TRBJ2-3; tentative D call: TRBD2 (6 bases). The CDR3 runs to 14 residues. The V end was cut by 3 bases, the J end by 1 base, with 8 bases between. Germline V gives CDR1 MGHDK, CDR2 SYGVNS. The CDR3 sequence: CASSDWGGTDTQYF. DNA for the CDR3: TGTGCCAGCAGTGACTGGGGGGGCACAGATACGCAGTATTTT.

This clone was counted only a few times. The chain links TRBV28 to TRBJ1-5, with TRBD1 identical over 7 bases. In germline, CDR1 is MDHEN, CDR2 SYDVKM. V trimming: 4 bases; J trimming: 0 bases; junction bases outside the gene matches: 9. The CDR3 runs to 17 residues. CDR3 loop: CASSSPAGGYSNQPQHF. CDR3 in DNA: TGTGCCAGCAGTTCCCCGGCAGGGGGGTATAGCAATCAGCCCCAGCATTTT.

The chain links TRBV28 to TRBJ2-5, with 7 bases identical to TRBD2. Germline CDR1 reads MDHEN; CDR2 reads SYDVKM. V dropped 5 bases and J dropped 4; count of bases not matched to a gene: 4. The CDR3 length is 13 residues. The CDR3 bases are TGTGCCAGCAGTGGGGGACTACCAGAGACCCAGTACTTC. Translated: CASSGGLPETQYF. The full variable domain, with the rest looked up from reference TRBV28 and TRBJ2-5, is DVKVTQSSRYLVKRTGEKVFLECVQDMDHENMFWYRQDPGLGLRLIYFSYDVKMKEKGDIPEGYSVSREKKERFSLILESASTNQTSMYLCASSGGLPETQYFGPGTRLLVL.

The gene calls are TRBV5-6 and TRBJ1-6; D is possibly TRBD1 (5 bases). V was pared by 5 bases and J by 7 bases, with 16 bases between. The CDR3 totals 15 residues. Germline CDR1 reads SGHDT; CDR2 reads YYEEEE. In nucleotides, the CDR3 is TGTGCCAGCAGGGTTCGGGGGGTCTGGAATTCACCCCTCCACTTT. Translating it yields CASRVRGVWNSPLHF.

CDR3: CASSLARSGGEQFF. CDR3 coding DNA: TGTGCCAGCAGCTTAGCGCGCTCAGGAGGGGAGCAGTTCTTC. The genes are TRBV7-2 and TRBJ2-1; a weak D match, TRBD2 (6 bases). The germline V gene has CDR1 SGHTA and CDR2 FQGNSA. V was shortened by 0 bases and J by 10 bases, with 13 bases between the two germline ends. The CDR3 is made up of 14 amino acids. Together with reference TRBV7-2 and TRBJ2-1, the CDR3 gives the full variable domain: GAGVSQSPSNKVTEKGKDVELRCDPISGHTALYWYRQSLGQGLEFLIYFQGNSAPDKSGLPSDRFSAERTGGSVSTLTIQRTQQEDSAVYLCASSLARSGGEQFFGPGTRLTVL.

This chain connects TRBV11-2 to TRBJ2-5, with 7 bases aligning to TRBD1. In germline, CDR1 is SGHAT, CDR2 FQNNGV. The CDR3 loop spans 16 amino acids. The junction had 14 bases not matched to a gene; V was cut back by 5 bases and J by 5 bases. CDR3 in amino acids: CASSPPVRGRRETQYF. The CDR3 DNA is TGTGCCAGCAGCCCCCCCGTGAGGGGGCGCCGGGAGACCCAGTACTTC.

The genes are TRBV5-6 and TRBJ1-6; 11 nucleotides agree with TRBD1. V lost 3 bases, J lost 8 bases, and 7 bases stayed unmatched. The CDR3 covers 16 residues. CDR1 and CDR2 (germline): SGHDT, YYEEEE. The CDR3 protein is CASSSGTGGSYSPLHF. CDR3 nucleotides: TGTGCCAGCAGCTCCGGGACAGGGGGGTCGTATTCACCCCTCCACTTT.

This clone has only one observation. The gene calls are TRBV19 and TRBJ1-3; weak D call: TRBD1 (5 bases). Germline V gene lookup returns CDR1 LNHDA and CDR2 SQIVND (reference sequence). CDR3 length equals 14 residues. The V end lost 8 bases, the J end lost 0 bases, and 11 bases lay between the germline ends. The CDR3 DNA reads as TGTGCCAGTGAGGAGGGGTTCTCTGGAAACACCATATATTTT. Its translation is CASEEGFSGNTIYF. The whole variable domain, remainder taken from reference TRBV19 and TRBJ1-3, is DGGITQSPKYLFRKEGQNVTLSCEQNLNHDAMYWYRQDPGQGLRLIYYSQIVNDFQKGDIAEGYSVSREKKESFPLTVTSAQKNPTAFYLCASEEGFSGNTIYFGEGSWLTVV.

The CDR3 here is CAWSEQGGQPQHF. For the CDR3, the DNA is TGTGCCTGGAGTGAGCAGGGTGGACAGCCCCAGCATTTT. The chain has TRBV30 and TRBJ1-5, with D possibly TRBD1 on 5 matching bases. CDR3 length: 13 amino acids. The V gene lost 1 base and the J gene lost 7 bases, with 11 bases spanning the gap. CDR1 GTSNPN and CDR2 SVGIG come from the germline V gene (reference sequence).

The CDR3 is CSLGTGDTEAFF. The DNA for the CDR3 is TGCAGTCTGGGGACAGGGGACACTGAAGCTTTCTTT. V usage is TRBV29-1 and J usage is TRBJ1-1, with TRBD1 matching 10 bases. Germline V gives CDR1 SQVTM, CDR2 ANQGSEA. The CDR3 consists of 12 residues.

The chain combines TRBV4-3 with TRBJ2-3; TRBD1 agrees at 8 bases. The V gene's germline CDR1 is LGHNA and CDR2 YSLEER. V lost 4 bases to trimming and J lost 6 bases; unmatched junction nucleotides: 6. This CDR3 comprises 14 residues. The CDR3 is CASSLGQGADTQYF. The CDR3 DNA follows: TGCGCCAGCAGCCTTGGACAGGGTGCGGATACGCAGTATTTT.

The rearrangement joins TRBV19 to TRBJ2-7; 8 nucleotides align to TRBD1. The CDR3 has 14 residues. Trimming took 6 bases from V and 6 from J; bases not matched to a gene: 10. CDR1 LNHDA and CDR2 SQIVND come from the germline V gene (reference sequence). The CDR3, as DNA: TGTGCCAGTAGATTGACAGGGGAGGCGGGCGAGCAGTACTTC. The encoded protein is CASRLTGEAGEQYF.

V usage is TRBV11-3 and J usage is TRBJ2-3; the D gene is possibly TRBD1 (5 bases). The CDR3 is made up of 15 amino acids. Looked up from germline, CDR1 is SGHNT and CDR2 is YENEEA. Trimming took off 0 bases at V and 0 bases at J, with 7 bases between the two ends. CDR3 residues: CASSLDGASTDTQYF. CDR3 nucleotide sequence: TGTGCCAGCAGCTTAGATGGGGCAAGCACAGATACGCAGTATTTT.

The V and J genes are TRBV9 and TRBJ2-7; 9 nucleotides line up with TRBD1. CDR1 and CDR2 (germline): SGDLS, YYNGEE. V gave up 4 bases and J gave up 3 bases; unmatched junction bases: 8. This CDR3 spans 15 amino acids. CDR3 in amino acids: CASSPRTGANYEQYF. CDR3 in DNA: TGTGCCAGCAGCCCACGGACAGGGGCGAACTACGAGCAGTACTTC.

This clone was observed a few times. DNA for the CDR3: TGTGCCAGCAGGCGACAGGGCCCAACAGAGACCCAGTACTTC. This gives the protein CASRRQGPTETQYF. The chain carries TRBV6-5 and TRBJ2-5; the match to TRBD1 covers 7 bases. Germline-derived CDR1 and CDR2 are MNHEY and SVGAGI. V lost 6 bases and J lost 4; bases outside the gene matches: 8. The CDR3 is 14 residues long.